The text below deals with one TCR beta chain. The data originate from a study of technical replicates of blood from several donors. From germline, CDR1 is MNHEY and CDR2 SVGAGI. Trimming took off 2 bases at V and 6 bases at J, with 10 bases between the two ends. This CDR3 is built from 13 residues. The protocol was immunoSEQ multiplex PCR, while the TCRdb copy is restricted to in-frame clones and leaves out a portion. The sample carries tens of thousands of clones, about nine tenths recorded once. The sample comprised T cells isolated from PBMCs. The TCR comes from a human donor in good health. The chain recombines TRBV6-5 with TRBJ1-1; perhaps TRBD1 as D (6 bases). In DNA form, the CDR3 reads TGTGCCAGCAGTTACGACAGGTACTCTGAAGCTTTCTTT. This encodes CASSYDRYSEAFF.